This record looks at one T cell receptor (beta chain) sequence and its context. Per the germline V gene, CDR1 is SGHTA and CDR2 is FQGNSA. The V and J ends lost 4 bases and 5 bases respectively, with 8 bases between them. CDR3 length equals 12 residues. These data come from a study of blood T cell repertoires in COVID-19. Background on the study: Acute and convalescent COVID-19 specimens originated in the United States, Italy and Spain. Nucleic acid was either cDNA or gDNA, and it came from T cells, B-cell-depleted T cells, or PBMCs.

In the original analysis: Cell counts per sample came from amplifying reference gene primers. Assay: immunoSEQ multiplex PCR; the TCRdb copy retains only in-frame clones and omits some. The DNA was the basis for D and trimming; V, J and clone size are from that table. Of roughly 210,000 clones in the sample, about 88% were seen once. The V call is TRBV7-2, the J call TRBJ2-5; D is uncertain. The sequence came from a man in his sixties or seventies with acute or convalescent COVID-19. Sequenced: peripheral blood. Here the CDR3 reads CASSSPPETQYF. The CDR3 coding sequence is TGTGCCAGCAGCTCCCCCCCGGAGACCCAGTACTTC.